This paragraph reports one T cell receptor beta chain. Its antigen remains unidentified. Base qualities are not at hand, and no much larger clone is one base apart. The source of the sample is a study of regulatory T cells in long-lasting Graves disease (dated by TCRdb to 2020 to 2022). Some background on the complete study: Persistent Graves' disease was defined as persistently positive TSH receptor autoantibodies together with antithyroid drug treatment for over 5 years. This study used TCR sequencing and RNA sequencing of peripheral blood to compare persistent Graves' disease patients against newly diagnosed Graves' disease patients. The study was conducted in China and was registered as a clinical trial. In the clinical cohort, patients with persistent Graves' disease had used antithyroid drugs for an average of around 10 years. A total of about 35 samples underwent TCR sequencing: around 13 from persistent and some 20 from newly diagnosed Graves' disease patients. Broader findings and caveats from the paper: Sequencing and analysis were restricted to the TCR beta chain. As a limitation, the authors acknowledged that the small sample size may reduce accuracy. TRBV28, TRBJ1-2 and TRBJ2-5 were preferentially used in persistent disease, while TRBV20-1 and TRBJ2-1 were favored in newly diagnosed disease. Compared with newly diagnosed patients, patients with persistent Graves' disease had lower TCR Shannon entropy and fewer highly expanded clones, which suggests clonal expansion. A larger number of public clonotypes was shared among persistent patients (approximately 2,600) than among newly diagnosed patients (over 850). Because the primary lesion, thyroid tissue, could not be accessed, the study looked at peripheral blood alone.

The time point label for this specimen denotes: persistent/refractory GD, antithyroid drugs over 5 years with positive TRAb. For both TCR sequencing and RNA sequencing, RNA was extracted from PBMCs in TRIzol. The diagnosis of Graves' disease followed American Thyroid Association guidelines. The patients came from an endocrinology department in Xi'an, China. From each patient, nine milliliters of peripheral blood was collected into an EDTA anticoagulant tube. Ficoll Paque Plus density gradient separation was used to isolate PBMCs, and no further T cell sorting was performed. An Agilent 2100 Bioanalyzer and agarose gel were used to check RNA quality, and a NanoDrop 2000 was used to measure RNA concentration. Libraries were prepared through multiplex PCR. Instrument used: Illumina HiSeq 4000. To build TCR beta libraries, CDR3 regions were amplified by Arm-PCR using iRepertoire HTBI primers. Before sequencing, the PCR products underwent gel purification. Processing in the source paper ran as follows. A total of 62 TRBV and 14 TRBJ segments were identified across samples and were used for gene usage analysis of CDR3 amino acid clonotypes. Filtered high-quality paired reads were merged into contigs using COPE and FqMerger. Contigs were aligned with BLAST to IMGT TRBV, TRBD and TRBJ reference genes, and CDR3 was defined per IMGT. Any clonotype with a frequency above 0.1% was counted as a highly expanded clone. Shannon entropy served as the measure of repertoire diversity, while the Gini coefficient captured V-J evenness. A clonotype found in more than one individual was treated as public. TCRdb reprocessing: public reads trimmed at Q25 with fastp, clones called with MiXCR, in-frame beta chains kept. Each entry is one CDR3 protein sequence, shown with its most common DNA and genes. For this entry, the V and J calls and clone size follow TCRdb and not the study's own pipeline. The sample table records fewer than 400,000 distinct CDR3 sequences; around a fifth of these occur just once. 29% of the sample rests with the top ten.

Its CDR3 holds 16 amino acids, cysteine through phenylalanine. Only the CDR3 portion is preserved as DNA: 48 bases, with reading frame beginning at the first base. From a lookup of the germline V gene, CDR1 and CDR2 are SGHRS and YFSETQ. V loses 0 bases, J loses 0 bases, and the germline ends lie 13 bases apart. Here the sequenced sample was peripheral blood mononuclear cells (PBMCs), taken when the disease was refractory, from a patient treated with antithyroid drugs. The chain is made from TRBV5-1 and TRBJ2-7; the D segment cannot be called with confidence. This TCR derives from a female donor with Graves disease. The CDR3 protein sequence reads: CASSLDQTTSSYEQYF. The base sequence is TGCGCCAGCAGCTTGGACCAGACAACCAGCTCCTACGAGCAGTACTTC.